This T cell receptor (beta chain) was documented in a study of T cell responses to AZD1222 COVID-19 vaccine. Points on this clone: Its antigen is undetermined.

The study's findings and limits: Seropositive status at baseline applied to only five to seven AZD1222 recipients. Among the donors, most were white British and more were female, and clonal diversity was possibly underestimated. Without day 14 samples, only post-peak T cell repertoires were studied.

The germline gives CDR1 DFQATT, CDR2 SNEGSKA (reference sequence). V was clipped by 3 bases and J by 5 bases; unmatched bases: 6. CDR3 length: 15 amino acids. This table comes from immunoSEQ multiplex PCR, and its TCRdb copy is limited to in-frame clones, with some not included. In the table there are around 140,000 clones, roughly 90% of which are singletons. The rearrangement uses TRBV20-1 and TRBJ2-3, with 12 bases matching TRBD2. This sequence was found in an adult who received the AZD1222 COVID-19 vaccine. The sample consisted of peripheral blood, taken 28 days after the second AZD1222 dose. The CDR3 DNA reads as TGCAGTGCTAGTCCTAGCGGGAGGGCAAAAGATACGCAGTATTTT. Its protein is CSASPSGRAKDTQYF.